This T cell receptor beta chain was documented in a study of blood T cell repertoires in COVID-19. Overall study: From the United States, Italy and Spain came samples of acute and convalescent COVID-19.

Using immunoSEQ multiplex PCR, the repertoire was profiled, and TCRdb retains in-frame clones only, with some absent. Of a few hundred thousand clones detected, roughly 86% appear once; the ten largest clones hold around 1.3%. Participants came from roughly 24 US areas, aged about 18 to 89 years. What the recovered Cohort 3 donors had was two negative PCRs, clearance, or symptom resolution. Trimming took 2 bases from V and 2 from J; bases not matched to a gene: 4. Germline V gene sequence: CDR1 SGHRS, CDR2 YFSETQ. The CDR3 sequence is 15 residues long. The TCR sequence derives from a man aged 30 to 39 who had recovered from COVID-19. This chain links TRBV5-1 with TRBJ1-3; TRBD1 aligns across 7 bases. Specimen: PBMCs or T cells enriched from blood (not recorded which). CDR3 sequence reads: CASSFQGVAGNTIYF. The CDR3 region has the DNA TGCGCCAGCAGCTTCCAGGGGGTTGCTGGAAACACCATATATTTT. Full variable domain (missing parts from reference TRBV5-1 and TRBJ1-3): KAGVTQTPRYLIKTRGQQVTLSCSPISGHRSVSWYQQTPGQGLQFLFEYFSETQRNKGNFPGRFSGRQFSNSRSEMNVSTLELGDSALYLCASSFQGVAGNTIYFGEGSWLTVV.